What follows is one T cell receptor beta chain and its context. Antigen: not known. Trimming removed 11 bases at V and 0 bases at J, with 20 bases between. CDR3 size: 15 residues. The germline V gene encodes CDR1 LNHDA and CDR2 SQIVND (reference sequence). Naive CD8 populations comprised CD45RO-negative cells positively selected for CCR7, excluding terminally differentiated effector memory CD45RA+ cells. This sample stems from a study of shared clonotypes between healthy human individuals. Study overall: The plates for each donor numbered three CD4 naive, three CD4 memory, two CD8 naive and one CD8 memory. Study outcomes and limitations: Rarefaction showed that sequencing of sorted subsets was incomplete (despite large depth). A reduction in generation probabilities was seen for non-shared clonotypes relative to those shared by all four donors.

Replicate PCRs run on sorted subsets employed around 200 ng DNA, approximately 30,000 T cell genomes. TCRdb's copy holds only in-frame clones and misses some; the assay was immunoSEQ multiplex PCR. The table shows about 2.1 million clones, with roughly 93% occurring only once. This receptor was obtained from a young man in good health. Some clones in this sample may be carry-over from other donors' samples. This chain connects TRBV19 to TRBJ2-7, with unresolved D. Sequenced sample: naive CD8+ T cells from PBMCs. CDR3 region: CAPNPPLATSYEQYF. In DNA form, the CDR3 reads TGTGCCCCCAACCCCCCCCTCGCCACCTCCTACGAGCAGTACTTC.